Detailed here is one T cell receptor beta chain. The sample originates from a study of control samples from healthy donors and cancer patients. This table comes from immunoSEQ multiplex PCR, and its TCRdb copy is limited to in-frame clones, with some not included. The repertoire consists of over 150,000 clones, with roughly 94% occurring once and the leading ten covering roughly 15%. The J segment lost 4 bases and the V segment lost 4 bases, leaving 5 bases of the junction unmatched. This CDR3 has 15 amino acids. CDR1 is SGHKS and CDR2 is YYEKEE in the germline V gene (reference sequence). This rearrangement joins TRBV5-5 to TRBJ1-6; 7 positions match TRBD1. Sequenced input: PBMCs. The receptor's source is a man aged 55 to 70 with colorectal cancer. The CDR3 bases are TGTGCCAGCAGCGGAGGGACAGTTTATAATTCACCCCTCCACTTT. This translates into CASSGGTVYNSPLHF.